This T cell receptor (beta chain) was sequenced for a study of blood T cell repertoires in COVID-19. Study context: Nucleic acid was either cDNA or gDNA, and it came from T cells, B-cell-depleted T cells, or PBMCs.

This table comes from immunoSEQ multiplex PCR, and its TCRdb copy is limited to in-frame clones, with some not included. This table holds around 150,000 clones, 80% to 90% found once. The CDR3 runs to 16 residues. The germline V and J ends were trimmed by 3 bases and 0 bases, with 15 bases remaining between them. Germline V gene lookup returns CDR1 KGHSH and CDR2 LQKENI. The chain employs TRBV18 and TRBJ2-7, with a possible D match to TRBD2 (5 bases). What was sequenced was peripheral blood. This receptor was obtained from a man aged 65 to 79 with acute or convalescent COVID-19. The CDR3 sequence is CASSPSLGVNSYEQYF. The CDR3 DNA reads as TGTGCCAGCTCACCTTCGCTCGGGGTGAACTCCTACGAGCAGTACTTC.